What follows are 27 T cell receptor beta chains derived from one specimen sequenced in a study of T cells in Graves' hyperthyroidism and ophthalmopathy. The investigators amplified TCR beta CDR3 regions from RNA transcripts. First-round RT-PCR with HTBI primers amplified the TCR CDR3 region. One entry per CDR3 protein results from TCRdb running MiXCR on the multiplex PCR reads. Here the sample spans 400,000 to 500,000 distinct CDR3 sequences, approximately 15% being singletons. The sample taken for sequencing was blood. The receptor source for this set is a woman in her late teens or twenties with Graves' hyperthyroidism.

This clonotype has a count of ten or more. The rearrangement joins TRBV24-1 to TRBJ2-2; no clear D. Trimming removed 5 bases at V and 7 bases at J, with 10 bases between. CDR3 length: 13 amino acids. Germline lookup yields CDR1 KGHDR and CDR2 SFDVKD. CDR3 sequence (DNA): TGTGCCACCAGTGGGTCGGAGTTCGGGGAGCTGTTTTTT. Its translation is CATSGSEFGELFF.

This clonotype came up many times. CDR3 DNA: TGTGCCAGCAGCTCCGGACACAGTAATTCACCCCTCCACTTT. This translates into CASSSGHSNSPLHF. The chain joins TRBV12-3 or TRBV12-4 to TRBJ1-6, with D perhaps matching TRBD1 (5 bases). The length of the CDR3 is 14 residues. Trimming took 6 bases from V and 6 from J, leaving 12 bases between them.

This clonotype was detected many times. The V and J genes are TRBV20-1 and TRBJ1-4; D gene ambiguous. The germline V and J ends were trimmed by 0 bases and 7 bases, with 15 bases remaining between them. Germline V CDR1 and CDR2: DFQATT, SNEGSKA (reference sequence). The CDR3 is 15 residues long. CDR3 nucleotides: TGCAGTGCTAGAGATGAGGCCCCAGGAGGTGAAAAACTGTTTTTT. Encoded protein: CSARDEAPGGEKLFF.

This clonotype was seen at least ten times. The CDR3 region has the DNA TGTGCCAGTAGTACCTCCGGGGGCAGCCATTCACCCCTCCACTTT. It encodes CASSTSGGSHSPLHF. The rearrangement joins TRBV19 to TRBJ1-6; perhaps TRBD1 as D (6 bases). This CDR3 is 15 amino acids long. With 4 bases removed from V and 8 bases from J, the gap between germline ends came to 15 bases. Germline V CDR1 and CDR2: LNHDA, SQIVND (reference sequence). Drawing the rest from reference TRBV19 and TRBJ1-6, the complete variable domain is DGGITQSPKYLFRKEGQNVTLSCEQNLNHDAMYWYRQDPGQGLRLIYYSQIVNDFQKGDIAEGYSVSREKKESFPLTVTSAQKNPTAFYLCASSTSGGSHSPLHFGNGTRLTVT.

This clonotype has a handful of counts. The chain couples TRBV12-5 to TRBJ1-3, with TRBD1 matching 8 bases. The CDR3 runs to 14 residues. Germline CDR1 is LGHNT and CDR2 is FRNRAP. The ends lost 5 bases at V and 5 bases at J; junction bases unmatched: 5. The DNA of the CDR3 is TGTGCTAGTGGTCAAGGACAGGGACGAAACACCATATATTTT. It encodes CASGQGQGRNTIYF. Combining the CDR3 with reference TRBV12-5 and TRBJ1-3 gives the whole variable domain DARVTQTPRHKVTEMGQEVTMRCQPILGHNTVFWYRQTMMQGLELLAYFRNRAPLDDSGMPKDRFSAEMPDATLATLKIQPSEPRDSAVYFCASGQGQGRNTIYFGEGSWLTVV.

This chain uses TRBV30 with TRBJ1-2, with 9 bases lining up with TRBD1. This CDR3 contains 15 residues. Germline values: CDR1 GTSNPN, CDR2 SVGIG (reference sequence). Trimming at V came to 4 bases and at J to 4 bases, leaving 10 bases not matched to a gene. The CDR3: CAWITTGTGSYGYTF. CDR3 DNA sequence: TGTGCCTGGATCACTACCGGGACAGGGTCCTATGGCTACACCTTC.

This clonotype was seen repeatedly, ten times or more. This chain joins TRBV30 and TRBJ2-1, with 7 nucleotides matching TRBD2. The junction had 3 bases not matched to a gene; V was cut back by 2 bases and J by 8 bases. The germline CDR1 and CDR2 sequences are GTSNPN and SVGIG (reference sequence). The CDR3 loop spans 12 amino acids. CDR3 sequence (DNA): TGTGCCTGGAGTCCTGGGAGGGATGAGCAGTTCTTC. This gives the protein CAWSPGRDEQFF.

This clonotype was detected a few times. This chain joins TRBV6-2 or TRBV6-3 and TRBJ2-1; D is undetermined. Looked up from germline, CDR1 is MNHEY and CDR2 is SVGEGT. This CDR3 spans 11 amino acids. V lost 2 bases, J lost 8 bases, and 4 bases lay in between. In DNA, the CDR3 is TGTGCCAGCAGTTACGAGCATGAGCAGTTCTTC. This encodes CASSYEHEQFF.

This clonotype has only a few counts. V and J are TRBV24-1 and TRBJ2-5; 11 nucleotides match TRBD1. The V gene's germline CDR1 is KGHDR and CDR2 SFDVKD. The V and J ends lost 4 bases and 4 bases, in that order; junction bases with no gene match: 7. The length of the CDR3 is 16 residues. CDR3 region: CATSELGQGAGETQYF. The CDR3, as DNA: TGTGCCACCAGTGAGTTAGGACAGGGGGCTGGAGAGACCCAGTACTTC.

This clonotype showed up many times. This rearrangement joins TRBV12-3 or TRBV12-4 to TRBJ2-5, with TRBD2 matching over 9 bases. This CDR3 comprises 15 residues. V gave up 5 bases and J gave up 5 bases; unmatched junction bases: 9. The CDR3, as DNA: TGTGCCAGCAGTCCGGGACTAGCCGCTGGGGAGACCCAGTACTTC. Residues: CASSPGLAAGETQYF.

This clonotype was found many times. This chain uses TRBV12-3 or TRBV12-4 with TRBJ2-3; D call uncertain. The CDR3 is 15 amino acids. V was cut by 2 bases and J by 7 bases, with 16 bases left in between. The CDR3 nucleotides read TGTGCCAGCAGTTTAAGACCTCTAGATGGATATACGCAGTATTTT. This encodes CASSLRPLDGYTQYF.

This clonotype was counted ten times or more. The chain combines TRBV30 with TRBJ1-2; no reliable D call. CDR3 length equals 11 residues. Germline V lookup: CDR1 GTSNPN, CDR2 SVGIG (reference sequence). The V end lost 7 bases, the J end lost 2 bases, and 8 bases lay between the germline ends. The CDR3 sequence: CASGTNYGYTF. In nucleotides, the CDR3 is TGTGCCTCGGGAACAAACTATGGCTACACCTTC.

A remark on this clonotype: A much larger clone sits a single nucleotide away, making a read error possible. The V gene is TRBV9, the J gene TRBJ2-3; maybe TRBD2 (5 bases). Germline V gene lookup returns CDR1 SGDLS and CDR2 YYNGEE. CDR3 length: 17 amino acids. CDR3 DNA: TGTGCCAGGAGCGCAAAACTAGTCAGGTCTGGTACAGATACGCAGTATTTT. Its protein is CARSAKLVRSGTDTQYF.

This clonotype was seen many times. This chain uses TRBV12-3 or TRBV12-4 with TRBJ2-1; TRBD1 is a possible D gene (7 bases). The V gene lost 1 base and the J gene lost 5 bases, with 12 bases spanning the gap. CDR3 length equals 15 residues. The CDR3 sequence is CASSLGQGGHNEQFF. CDR3 sequence (DNA): TGTGCCAGCAGTTTAGGCCAGGGGGGCCACAATGAGCAGTTCTTC.

The chain recombines TRBV5-5 with TRBJ2-5; 10 nucleotides line up with TRBD1. This CDR3 has 17 amino acids. The V gene's germline CDR1 is SGHKS and CDR2 YYEKEE (reference sequence). The J segment lost 3 bases and the V segment lost 0 bases, leaving 8 bases of the junction unmatched. Written as DNA, the CDR3 is TGTGCCAGCAGCTTGGCCCGGGACAGGGGAAGGGAAGAGACCCAGTACTTC. Translated, it gives CASSLARDRGREETQYF.

The chain couples TRBV20-1 to TRBJ2-7, with TRBD2 matching over 9 bases. With V trimmed by 0 bases and J by 2 bases, 8 bases remained unmatched. The CDR3 is made up of 16 amino acids. Germline V gives CDR1 DFQATT, CDR2 SNEGSKA (reference sequence). The CDR3 region is CSARESAGGNPYEQYF. The CDR3 coding sequence is TGCAGTGCTAGAGAATCGGCGGGAGGGAACCCCTACGAGCAGTACTTC.

This clonotype was recorded many times. The chain links TRBV14 to TRBJ1-1, with D tentatively TRBD1 (5 bases). The V end lost 2 bases, the J end lost 2 bases, and 18 bases lay between the germline ends. Germline lookup yields CDR1 SGHDN and CDR2 FVKESK. The CDR3 contains 17 residues. CDR3 loop: CASSQKDGAGANTEAFF. DNA for the CDR3: TGTGCCAGCAGCCAAAAGGATGGGGCAGGAGCTAACACTGAAGCTTTCTTT. Combining the CDR3 with reference TRBV14 and TRBJ1-1 gives the whole variable domain EAGVTQFPSHSVIEKGQTVTLRCDPISGHDNLYWYRRVMGKEIKFLLHFVKESKQDESGMPNNRFLAERTGGTYSTLKVQPAELEDSGVYFCASSQKDGAGANTEAFFGQGTRLTVV.

This chain connects TRBV6-1 to TRBJ2-2; D not resolved. The germline V gene has CDR1 MNHNS and CDR2 SASEGT. CDR3 length: 13 residues. Trimming took 7 bases from V and 8 from J, leaving 14 bases between them. DNA of the CDR3: TGTGCCAGCAACCCGAGATCCAGGGGGGAGCTGTTTTTT. Residues: CASNPRSRGELFF.

There are a few counts of this clonotype. The chain joins TRBV27 to TRBJ1-5; 8 bases are shared with TRBD1. Germline V CDR1 and CDR2: MNHEY, SMNVEV (reference sequence). Trimming at V came to 3 bases and at J to 4 bases, leaving 5 bases not matched to a gene. This CDR3 has 15 residues. CDR3 residues: CASSFGTGSNQPQHF. In DNA form, the CDR3 reads TGTGCCAGCAGTTTCGGGACAGGATCTAATCAGCCCCAGCATTTT.

This clonotype was recorded many times. The chain carries TRBV19 and TRBJ1-1; tentatively, D is TRBD1 (5 bases). The CDR3 spans 14 residues. Germline-derived CDR1 and CDR2 are LNHDA and SQIVND (reference sequence). The V end was cut by 9 bases, the J end by 5 bases, with 19 bases between. Here the CDR3 DNA reads TGTGCCAGCACTGGGGGGGGGTGGCGAACTGAAGCTTTCTTT. Its translation: CASTGGGWRTEAFF.

This clonotype was seen only a few times. This chain joins TRBV27 and TRBJ1-1; 7 bases fit TRBD1. The J segment lost 6 bases and the V segment lost 0 bases, leaving 7 bases of the junction unmatched. The CDR3 sequence is 15 residues long. Looked up from germline, CDR1 is MNHEY and CDR2 is SMNVEV (reference sequence). In DNA, the CDR3 is TGTGCCAGCAGTTTATCGGCGACAGGGACACCTGAAGCTTTCTTT. This translates into CASSLSATGTPEAFF.

This clonotype was counted at least ten times. The chain carries TRBV6-1 and TRBJ1-1; the D gene is possibly TRBD1 (5 bases). Trimming pared 7 bases from V and 4 bases from J, leaving 19 bases between. CDR3 length equals 15 residues. Germline CDR1 MNHNS, CDR2 SASEGT. CDR3 amino acids: CASIGGVARGTEAFF. CDR3 coding DNA: TGTGCCAGCATCGGGGGGGTGGCGCGGGGCACTGAAGCTTTCTTT.

The chain is built from TRBV6-2 or TRBV6-3 and TRBJ2-7, with 9 bases identical to TRBD2. The CDR3 spans 15 residues. The germline V gene has CDR1 MNHEY and CDR2 SVGEGT. V dropped 1 base and J dropped 3; count of bases not matched to a gene: 4. DNA of the CDR3: TGTGCCAGCAGTTACTGGCGGGAGGGCCTCTACGAGCAGTACTTC. Its translation is CASSYWREGLYEQYF.

This clonotype has only a few counts. The chain is built from TRBV30 and TRBJ2-1; 10 bases are shared with TRBD2. CDR3 length: 11 residues. From germline, CDR1 is GTSNPN and CDR2 SVGIG (reference sequence). The V segment lost 0 bases and the J segment 16 bases; nucleotides outside the gene matches: 3. This chain's CDR3 is CAWSVGTSDFF. The CDR3 bases are TGTGCCTGGAGTGTAGGGACTAGCGACTTCTTC. The full variable domain, its missing parts supplied by reference TRBV30 and TRBJ2-1, is SQTIHQWPATLVQPVGSPLSLECTVEGTSNPNLYWYRQAAGRGLQLLFYSVGIGQISSEVPQNLSASRPQDRQFILSSKKLLLSDSGFYLCAWSVGTSDFFGPGTRLTVL.

This clonotype appeared many times. V usage is TRBV29-1 and J usage is TRBJ2-1, with 13 bases that match TRBD2. After removal of 4 bases from V and 4 bases from J, the junction contained 1 base not matched to a gene. Per the germline V gene, CDR1 is SQVTM and CDR2 is ANQGSEA. This CDR3 is 14 amino acids long. The CDR3: CSVVGLAGYNEQFF. CDR3 sequence (DNA): TGCAGCGTTGTGGGACTAGCGGGGTACAATGAGCAGTTCTTC.

This clonotype was counted at least ten times. J is TRBJ1-2 and V is TRBV6-1; D ambiguous. The CDR3 has 15 residues. Germline V CDR1 and CDR2: MNHNS, SASEGT. V dropped 2 bases and J dropped 5 bases, with 15 bases sitting between them. The CDR3 nucleotides read TGTGCCAGCAGTGAACGGGCGACACGCTATTATGGCTACACCTTC. Protein: CASSERATRYYGYTF.

This clonotype was recorded many times. The J gene is TRBJ1-1, the V gene TRBV12-5, with D maybe TRBD1 (5 bases). This CDR3 region has 13 residues. CDR1 and CDR2 from the germline V gene are LGHNT and FRNRAP. V lost 3 bases and J 3 bases, leaving 8 bases between the germline ends. As DNA, the CDR3 is TGTGCTAGTGGTTTACGACAGTACACTGAAGCTTTCTTT. It specifies CASGLRQYTEAFF.